This TCR beta chain was sequenced for a study of T-cell reconstitution after alpha-beta-depleted transplantation in children (dated by TCRdb to the mid-2010s). For the study in its entirety: T-cell immune reconstitution after TCRalphabeta/CD19-depleted allogeneic hematopoietic cell transplantation in children was quantitatively tracked in the study by means of TCR repertoire profiling.

The CDR3, from cysteine to phenylalanine, totals 14 residues. Here the CDR3 DNA is all that survives: 42 bases in frame from base 1. The germline V gene (reference sequence) gives CDR1 as DFQATT and CDR2 as SNEGSKA. V is cut by 3 bases and J by 5 bases, and the space between the germline ends is 14 bases. Library creation used PCR. Sequenced using an Illumina HiSeq 2500. TCR library preparation used molecular barcoding, with unique molecular identifiers applied to normalize quantification of the TCRbeta repertoire. TCRdb redid the processing of the public reads, applying fastp at Q25 and MiXCR, and retained in-frame beta chains. Rows are unified per CDR3 protein, each entry keeping the most common DNA and genes. The sample table contains about 360,000 distinct CDR3 sequences; only one count was recorded for about 14% of them. The leading ten clones occupy 4.3% of the sample. Details on this clonotype: Its antigen is not yet known. Base qualities are missing; no much larger clone stands one base away.

The V gene is TRBV20-1 and the J gene is TRBJ1-5; a tentative D call is TRBD1 (5 bases match). This clonotype was sampled from a human donor who donated a stem cell graft to a child with Fanconi anemia. Sequenced here: PBMCs, sampled from the stem cell graft. The nucleotide sequence is given as TGCAGTGCTAGCGATGTTGGAGGGGATCAGCCCCAGCATTTT. This sequence encodes CSASDVGGDQPQHF.